The 4 T cell receptor beta chains below were found in one sample sequenced in a study of cytomegalovirus exposure and HLA in healthy donors. The study ran its PCR with 60 Vbeta and 13 Jbeta primers. Here immunoSEQ multiplex PCR was the method, and the copy in TCRdb shows in-frame clones only, minus some. The sample has roughly 130,000 clones; 65% to 75% are singletons. What was sequenced was PBMCs. The receptors derive from a woman aged 45 to 65 in good health and CMV-seropositive.

This clone showed up just once. Distinct nucleotide sequences in the sample also encode this CDR3. The chain carries TRBV18 and TRBJ2-5, with a possible D match to TRBD1 (6 bases). The CDR3 contains 13 residues. Germline CDR1 KGHSH, CDR2 LQKENI. V dropped 1 base and J dropped 3 bases, with 6 bases sitting between them. CDR3 residues: CASSPRTEETQYF. The CDR3, as DNA: TGTGCCAGCTCACCACGGACAGAAGAGACCCAGTACTTC.

This chain uses TRBV6-6 with TRBJ2-7; TRBD2 matches 8 bases. The ends lost 6 bases at V and 3 bases at J; junction bases unmatched: 7. The germline V gene encodes CDR1 MNHNY and CDR2 SVGAGI (reference sequence). The CDR3 has 14 residues. The CDR3 DNA is TGTGCCAGCAGCCATAGCGGGGCAAACTACGAGCAGTACTTC. It specifies CASSHSGANYEQYF.

The genes are TRBV7-8 and TRBJ1-1, with D uncertain. Germline lookup yields CDR1 SGHVS and CDR2 FQNEAQ. CDR3 length equals 17 residues. Trimming took 1 base from V and 1 from J, leaving 16 bases between them. CDR3 sequence: CASSLGPLNLWNTEAFF. In DNA form, the CDR3 reads TGTGCCAGCAGCTTAGGGCCCTTGAATCTTTGGAACACTGAAGCTTTCTTT.

The chain couples TRBV6-6 to TRBJ1-5; the D gene is possibly TRBD1 (5 bases). V lost 4 bases, J lost 5 bases, and 9 bases lay in between. CDR3 size: 13 residues. Looked up from germline, CDR1 is MNHNY and CDR2 is SVGAGI (reference sequence). CDR3 bases: TGTGCCAGCAGTTCGACAGCCTATCAGCCCCAGCATTTT. Translating it yields CASSSTAYQPQHF.